This is a list of T cell receptor beta chains from one sample in a study of blood T cell repertoires in COVID-19. The method was immunoSEQ multiplex PCR; TCRdb's version includes in-frame clones alone and lacks a portion of them. The sample has over 130,000 clones, 75% to 85% seen once. Sequencing was performed on peripheral blood. These receptors were taken from a woman older than 75 with acute or convalescent COVID-19. CDR3s leave out the opening cysteine and the closing phenylalanine or tryptophan. The order of the fields is CDR3 protein, J gene, V gene.

ASSLGAAGANVLT | TRBJ2-6 | TRBV7-8
ASRSNNQPQH | TRBJ1-5 | TRBV28
ASSEGAYQPQH | TRBJ1-5 | TRBV19
ASSYAGAGTDTQY | TRBJ2-3 | TRBV7-3
ATSDFSEQETQY | TRBJ2-5 | TRBV24-1
ASSLISQTGTDTQY | TRBJ2-3 | TRBV11-2
ATTPSNRAF | TRBJ1-1 | TRBV15
ASSPLGQGKNEQF | TRBJ2-1 | TRBV25-1
ASSDLLSGQTQY | TRBJ2-3 | TRBV11-3
ASSQYLAGGPGRELF | TRBJ2-2 | TRBV4-1
ASSKALPRDRGHNGYT | TRBJ1-2 | TRBV21-1
ASSAGPGANVLT | TRBJ2-6 | TRBV18
ASISGPGQGYEQF | TRBJ2-1 | TRBV5-4
ASSDRWQGNQPQH | TRBJ1-5 | TRBV6-1
ASRPTGLRETQY | TRBJ2-5 | TRBV27
AIMRGAYGYT | TRBJ1-2 | TRBV10-3
ASRDGPSRDGYT | TRBJ1-2 | TRBV5-5
ASSLTVPYEQY | TRBJ2-7 | TRBV3-1/TRBV3-2
ASSSKAGPYNEQF | TRBJ2-1 | TRBV7-2
ASSKDRTGTSGSGPGANVLT | TRBJ2-6 | TRBV21-1
ASSLAGTGGAWTNTEAF | TRBJ1-1 | TRBV5-1
ASSIKTGGYNSPLH | TRBJ1-6 | TRBV19
ASSARTQGFYGYT | TRBJ1-2 | TRBV9
ASSPSYLRTGLNTEAF | TRBJ1-1 | TRBV11-2
ASSPGQGLPEQF | TRBJ2-1 | TRBV4-1
ASSQESLGSTFNEKLF | TRBJ1-4 | TRBV3-1/TRBV3-2
ATRGLHGQGEQF | TRBJ2-1 | TRBV7-9
ASSLPLTYEQY | TRBJ2-7 | TRBV2